These 7 T cell receptor beta chains were all obtained from the same sample, sequenced in a study of blood T cell repertoires in COVID-19. Using immunoSEQ multiplex PCR, the repertoire was profiled, and TCRdb retains in-frame clones only, with some absent. The sample holds about 280,000 clones, 88% seen once. The sequenced sample was peripheral blood. These receptors were taken from a man between 18 and 29 years old with active or convalescent COVID-19.

CDR3 bases: TGCAGCGTTGAAGGTCGAGCGGGGGGCCCTATAACCGGGGAGCTGTTTTTT. It specifies CSVEGRAGGPITGELFF. The chain recombines TRBV29-1 with TRBJ2-2, with 9 bases identical to TRBD2. V trimming: 1 base; J trimming: 5 bases; junction bases outside the gene matches: 11. The CDR3 is 17 residues long. Germline loops: CDR1 SQVTM, CDR2 ANQGSEA.

This rearrangement joins TRBV11-2 to TRBJ1-4, with 8 bases matching TRBD1. The CDR3 length is 15 residues. Germline CDR1 SGHAT, CDR2 FQNNGV. The trim removed 5 bases at V and 2 bases at J, leaving 4 bases unmatched. This chain's CDR3 is CASSVTGGTNEKLFF. The CDR3 DNA reads as TGTGCCAGCAGCGTTACAGGGGGGACTAATGAAAAACTGTTTTTT.

The rearrangement links TRBV6-5 to TRBJ2-7, with 8 bases lining up with TRBD2. V shed 6 bases and J 1 base; nucleotides not matched to a gene: 8. From germline, CDR1 is MNHEY and CDR2 SVGAGI. The CDR3 consists of 15 residues. Here the CDR3 DNA reads TGTGCCAGCAGAGTAACTAGCGGCCTTTCCTACGAGCAGTACTTC. Amino acid sequence: CASRVTSGLSYEQYF.

This rearrangement joins TRBV19 to TRBJ2-1; TRBD1 agrees at 7 bases. Trimming took 3 bases from V and 5 from J; bases not matched to a gene: 4. CDR3 size: 14 residues. Looked up from germline, CDR1 is LNHDA and CDR2 is SQIVND (reference sequence). DNA of the CDR3: TGTGCCAGTAGTATGGGACAGACTCACAATGAGCAGTTCTTC. Amino acid sequence: CASSMGQTHNEQFF.

The V call is TRBV13, the J call TRBJ2-3; D unclear. Germline assignment: CDR1 PRHDT and CDR2 FYEKMQ (reference sequence). Trimming took off 0 bases at V and 9 bases at J, with 10 bases between the two ends. The CDR3 spans 13 residues. CDR3 nucleotides: TGTGCCAGCAGCTTAGGGAGACAACCCACGCAGTATTTT. Translated: CASSLGRQPTQYF.

The chain is built from TRBV5-8 and TRBJ1-2; the D gene is possibly TRBD1 (5 bases). The V end was cut by 0 bases, the J end by 8 bases, with 8 bases between. The CDR3 has 12 amino acids. Germline-derived CDR1 and CDR2 are SGHTS and YDEGEE. Written as DNA, the CDR3 is TGTGCCAGCAGCTTGGGATCAGGGGGCTACACCTTC. It yields the protein CASSLGSGGYTF.

This clone is a singleton in its sample. The V call is TRBV5-4, the J call TRBJ1-2; TRBD1 is a possible D gene (6 bases). Deletions cut 4 bases from V and 4 bases from J, with 17 bases between. CDR3 length: 15 amino acids. The germline CDR1 and CDR2 sequences are SGHNT and YYREEE (reference sequence). CDR3 sequence (DNA): TGTGCCAGCAGCCAAGCGGACAGAGAGTCCTATGGCTACACCTTC. Translated, it gives CASSQADRESYGYTF.